Shown below are 24 T cell receptor beta chains from a single sample sequenced in a study of blood T cell repertoires in COVID-19. Clones were sequenced by immunoSEQ multiplex PCR, and TCRdb holds only the in-frame ones, with some missing. The table includes 120,000 to 150,000 clones, around four fifths detected once. Sequenced input: peripheral blood. These receptors came from a human donor in a cohort sampled during active COVID-19.

This clone is a singleton in its sample. The V call is TRBV19, the J call TRBJ1-2; D uncertain. V lost 9 bases to trimming and J lost 1 base, with 12 bases between them. The CDR3 has 13 amino acids. From germline, CDR1 is LNHDA and CDR2 SQIVND (reference sequence). CDR3 sequence (DNA): TGTGCCAGCCAGCGAGGGATTAACTATGGCTACACCTTC. This codes for CASQRGINYGYTF.

This chain connects TRBV3-1 (or the pseudogene TRBV3-2) to TRBJ1-2; 8 bases are shared with TRBD1. Germline CDR1 is LGHDT and CDR2 is YNNKEL (reference sequence). The CDR3 runs 13 residues. V trimming: 6 bases; J trimming: 6 bases; junction bases outside the gene matches: 6. The CDR3 spells CASSDRGGNGYTF. CDR3 coding DNA: TGTGCCAGCAGTGACAGGGGAGGCAATGGCTACACCTTC.

This clone appeared many times. The V call is TRBV23-1, the J call TRBJ2-1; D perhaps matches TRBD2 (6 bases). TRBV23-1 is an open reading frame, and its role is uncertain. This CDR3 spans 16 amino acids. V dropped 0 bases and J dropped 3 bases, with 12 bases sitting between them. The CDR3 region is CASSQSSASVYNEQFF. The CDR3 DNA reads as TGCGCCAGCAGTCAATCGTCTGCTAGCGTCTACAATGAGCAGTTCTTC.

This clone has a handful of counts. The V and J genes are TRBV5-6 and TRBJ2-7; D is possibly TRBD2 (5 bases). V was trimmed by 3 bases and J by 7 bases, leaving 11 bases between them. The CDR3 consists of 12 residues. Germline-derived CDR1 and CDR2 are SGHDT and YYEEEE. DNA of the CDR3: TGTGCCAGCAGCTCGACCCGGAGGGAGCAGTACTTC. The encoded protein is CASSSTRREQYF.

CDR3: CASSYGPGQNTGELFF. The CDR3 DNA follows: TGTGCCAGCAGTTACGGACCGGGACAGAACACCGGGGAGCTGTTTTTT. The rearrangement links TRBV6-2 or TRBV6-3 to TRBJ2-2, with D perhaps matching TRBD1 (6 bases). In germline, CDR1 is MNHEY, CDR2 SVGEGT. V lost 2 bases to trimming and J lost 1 base, with 11 bases between them. The CDR3 extends over 16 amino acids.

DNA of the CDR3: TGTGCCAGCAGTGAGTTGCAGGGATTAGGAGGCTACACCTTC. Residues: CASSELQGLGGYTF. This rearrangement joins TRBV2 to TRBJ1-2; D perhaps matches TRBD1 (5 bases). Trimming stripped 3 bases from V and 8 bases from J, with 16 bases between. CDR3 length equals 14 residues. Germline V lookup: CDR1 SNHLY, CDR2 FYNNEI.

This rearrangement joins TRBV5-8 to TRBJ2-7; D gene ambiguous. This CDR3 has 14 residues. V lost 6 bases to trimming and J lost 2 bases, with 15 bases between them. The germline gives CDR1 SGHTS, CDR2 YDEGEE. The CDR3 sequence is CASIRVRSTYEQYF. The CDR3 nucleotides read TGTGCCAGCATCCGTGTCAGGTCAACCTACGAGCAGTACTTC. Variable domain in full (rest from reference TRBV5-8 and TRBJ2-7): EAGVTQSPTHLIKTRGQQATLRCSPISGHTSVYWYQQALGLGLQFLLWYDEGEERNRGNFPPRFSGRQFPNYSSELNVNALELEDSALYLCASIRVRSTYEQYFGPGTRLTVT.

The chain uses TRBV7-2 and TRBJ2-3; unclear D gene. Trimming left V 5 bases short and J 4 bases short, with 13 bases between. Germline-derived CDR1 and CDR2 are SGHTA and FQGNSA. This CDR3 has 14 residues. The CDR3 DNA follows: TGTGCCAGCAGCCCTCCCTGGGCAGCAGATACGCAGTATTTT. Amino acids: CASSPPWAADTQYF.

This clone was detected only once. V gene TRBV3-1 (or the pseudogene TRBV3-2) combines with J gene TRBJ2-1; D may be TRBD2 (6 bases). Trimming took 0 bases from V and 6 from J, leaving 15 bases between them. The CDR3 runs to 16 residues. Germline V gene lookup returns CDR1 LGHDT and CDR2 YNNKEL (reference sequence). The CDR3: CASSQDWLTSFNEQFF. DNA of the CDR3: TGTGCCAGCAGCCAAGATTGGTTGACTAGTTTCAATGAGCAGTTCTTC.

This clone was picked up one time. This chain uses TRBV4-1 with TRBJ1-5; 8 bases agree with TRBD1. The CDR3 runs 20 residues. V shed 4 bases and J 0 bases; nucleotides not matched to a gene: 17. Germline CDR1 is MGHRA and CDR2 is YSYEKL. The chain's CDR3 is CASSPDLRAGGPNSNQPQHF. CDR3 bases: TGCGCCAGCAGCCCCGACCTAAGGGCAGGGGGCCCTAATAGCAATCAGCCCCAGCATTTT.

This chain connects TRBV18 to TRBJ1-1; TRBD1 might be the D (5 bases). The CDR3 extends over 13 amino acids. Trimming cost V 3 bases and J 2 bases, with 7 bases left between them. The germline gives CDR1 KGHSH, CDR2 LQKENI. The CDR3 sequence: CASSPGTNTEAFF. DNA for the CDR3: TGTGCCAGCTCACCCGGGACTAACACTGAAGCTTTCTTT.

The chain recombines TRBV11-2 with TRBJ2-7; 7 nucleotides line up with TRBD1. The germline CDR1 and CDR2 sequences are SGHAT and FQNNGV. Trimming cost V 3 bases and J 3 bases; bases outside gene matches: 2. This CDR3 spans 13 amino acids. The CDR3, as DNA: TGTGCCAGCAGCTTCGGGGACAGCTACGAGCAGTACTTC. This sequence encodes CASSFGDSYEQYF.

The chain is built from TRBV11-2 and TRBJ2-1, with 11 bases aligning to TRBD2. In germline, CDR1 is SGHAT, CDR2 FQNNGV. V dropped 6 bases and J dropped 3; count of bases not matched to a gene: 1. This CDR3 comprises 14 residues. The CDR3 coding sequence is TGTGCCAGCAGTCTAGCGGGAGGCTACAATGAGCAGTTCTTC. Translating gives CASSLAGGYNEQFF.

The V call is TRBV3-1 (or the pseudogene TRBV3-2), the J call TRBJ2-1; TRBD2 agrees at 14 bases. This CDR3 contains 16 residues. The ends lost 3 bases at V and 12 bases at J; junction bases unmatched: 10. Germline CDR1 is LGHDT and CDR2 is YNNKEL (reference sequence). CDR3 loop: CASSQITGTSGGRQFF. The CDR3 DNA follows: TGTGCCAGCAGCCAGATAACCGGGACTAGCGGGGGTCGGCAGTTCTTC.

This chain joins TRBV9 and TRBJ2-5; D perhaps matches TRBD1 (7 bases). CDR3 length equals 14 residues. The V and J ends lost 8 bases and 5 bases respectively, with 19 bases between them. Germline loops: CDR1 SGDLS, CDR2 YYNGEE. CDR3: CASSNPGGRETQYF. For the CDR3, the DNA is TGTGCCAGTAGTAATCCAGGGGGGCGCGAGACCCAGTACTTC.

This chain connects TRBV21-1 to TRBJ2-5; the D segment call TRBD2 is taken from the table without a DNA check. TRBV21-1 is described as a pseudogene. The CDR3 runs 17 residues. This chain's CDR3 is CASSKGRPLFGGETQYF. Here the CDR3 DNA reads TGTGCCAGCAGCAAAGGGAGACCGCTGTTCGGCGGAGAGACCCAGTACTTC.

The V gene is TRBV5-1, the J gene TRBJ1-2, with 7 nucleotides matching TRBD1. The CDR3 spans 14 residues. Germline V gene sequence: CDR1 SGHRS, CDR2 YFSETQ. The V gene end was trimmed by 4 bases and the J gene end by 8 bases; junction bases not matched to a gene: 11. CDR3 loop: CASSLDREGRGYTF. In DNA, the CDR3 is TGCGCCAGCAGCCTCGACAGGGAAGGACGGGGCTACACCTTC.

The chain combines TRBV24-1 with TRBJ2-3, with 9 bases lining up with TRBD2. Germline assignment: CDR1 KGHDR and CDR2 SFDVKD. J gave up 2 bases and V 9 bases, and 8 bases lay outside the gene matches. The CDR3 length is 15 residues. The CDR3: CATAGGRALTDTQYF. The CDR3 DNA reads TGTGCCACCGCGGGCGGGAGGGCCCTCACAGATACGCAGTATTTT.

The chain recombines TRBV18 with TRBJ2-5; 9 positions match TRBD2. The CDR3 contains 15 residues. Per germline, CDR1 KGHSH and CDR2 LQKENI. After removal of 2 bases from V and 4 bases from J, the junction contained 5 bases not matched to a gene. The CDR3 DNA reads as TGTGCCAGCTCACCATCAGGAGCGGGAGGAGAGACCCAGTACTTC. Its translation is CASSPSGAGGETQYF.

This clone was detected a few times. This sequence joins TRBV15 and TRBJ2-2; perhaps TRBD2 as D (6 bases). This CDR3 is built from 14 residues. V was trimmed by 5 bases and J by 7 bases, leaving 14 bases between them. Germline loops: CDR1 LNHNV, CDR2 YYDKDF (reference sequence). As DNA, the CDR3 is TGTGCCACCAGCTCGTGGAGGGTCGGCGGGGAGCTGTTTTTT. Its translation is CATSSWRVGGELFF.

The CDR3 reads CASSSTLAGHYNEQFF. The CDR3 coding sequence is TGTGCCAGCAGTTCCACCCTAGCGGGACACTACAATGAGCAGTTCTTC. V and J are TRBV28 and TRBJ2-1; 9 bases map to TRBD2. V trimming: 4 bases; J trimming: 3 bases; junction bases outside the gene matches: 7. Germline loops: CDR1 MDHEN, CDR2 SYDVKM. The CDR3 sequence is 16 residues long.

V usage is TRBV27 and J usage is TRBJ1-5, with TRBD1 matching over 7 bases. This CDR3 region has 16 residues. The V and J ends lost 5 bases and 7 bases, in that order; junction bases with no gene match: 14. Germline assignment: CDR1 MNHEY and CDR2 SMNVEV (reference sequence). CDR3 protein: CASSPSWGQKMQPQHF. The CDR3, as DNA: TGTGCCAGCAGTCCAAGTTGGGGACAGAAAATGCAGCCCCAGCATTTT.

This sequence joins TRBV7-6 and TRBJ2-3; D is ambiguous. The length of the CDR3 is 15 residues. Looked up from germline, CDR1 is SGHVS and CDR2 is FNYEAQ. Trimming removed 5 bases at V and 2 bases at J, with 14 bases between. The CDR3 nucleotides are TGTGCCAGCAGCCCAACGGTACGAGACACAGATACGCAGTATTTT. It is translated as CASSPTVRDTDTQYF.

This clone was seen a handful of times. The chain carries TRBV7-8 and TRBJ1-5; weak D call: TRBD1 (6 bases). Trimming took off 4 bases at V and 2 bases at J, with 15 bases between the two ends. This CDR3 contains 16 residues. The germline V gene has CDR1 SGHVS and CDR2 FQNEAQ. CDR3 residues: CASSSKIQGGNQPQHF. In nucleotides, the CDR3 is TGTGCCAGCAGCTCGAAGATACAGGGAGGCAATCAGCCCCAGCATTTT.